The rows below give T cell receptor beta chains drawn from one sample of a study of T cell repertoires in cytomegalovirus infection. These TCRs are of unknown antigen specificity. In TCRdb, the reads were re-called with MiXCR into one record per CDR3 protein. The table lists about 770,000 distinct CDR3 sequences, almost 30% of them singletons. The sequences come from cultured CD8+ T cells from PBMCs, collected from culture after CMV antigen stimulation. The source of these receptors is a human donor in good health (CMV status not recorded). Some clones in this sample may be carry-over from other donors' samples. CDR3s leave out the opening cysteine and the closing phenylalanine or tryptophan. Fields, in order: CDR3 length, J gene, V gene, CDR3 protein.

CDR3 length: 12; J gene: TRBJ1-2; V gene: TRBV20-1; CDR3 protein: SVRGRGLNYGYT
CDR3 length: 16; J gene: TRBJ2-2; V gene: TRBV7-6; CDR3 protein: ASSLATSGGVYTGELF
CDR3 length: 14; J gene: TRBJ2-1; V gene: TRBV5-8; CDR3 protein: ASSSNAGTYYNEQF
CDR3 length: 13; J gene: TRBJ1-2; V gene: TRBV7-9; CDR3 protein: ASSLGTGKPYGYT
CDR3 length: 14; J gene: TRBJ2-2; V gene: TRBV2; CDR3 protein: ASGTSGGANTGELF
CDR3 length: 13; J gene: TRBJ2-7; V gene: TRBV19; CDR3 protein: ASSMRWTASYEQY
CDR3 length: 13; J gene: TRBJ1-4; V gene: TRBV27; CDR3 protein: ASSPRTGGLEKLF
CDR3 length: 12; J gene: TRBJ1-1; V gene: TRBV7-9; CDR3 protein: ASSLALGQGEPF
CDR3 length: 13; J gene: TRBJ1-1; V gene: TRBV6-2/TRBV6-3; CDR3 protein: ATLPVLGWNTEAF
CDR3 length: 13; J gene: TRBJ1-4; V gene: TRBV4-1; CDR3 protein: ASSPNWGTNEKLF
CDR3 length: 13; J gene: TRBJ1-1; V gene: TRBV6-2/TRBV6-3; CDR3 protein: ATLGDGRMNTEAF
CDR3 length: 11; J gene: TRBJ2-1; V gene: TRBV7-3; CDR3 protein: ASSPTGWNEQF
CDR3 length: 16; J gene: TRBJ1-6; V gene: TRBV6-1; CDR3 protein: ASSYGTALSSYNSPLH
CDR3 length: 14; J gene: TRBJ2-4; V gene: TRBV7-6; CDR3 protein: ASSLEGGVLGNIQY
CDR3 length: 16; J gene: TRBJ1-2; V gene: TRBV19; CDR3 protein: ASSILDVNGQPRYGYT
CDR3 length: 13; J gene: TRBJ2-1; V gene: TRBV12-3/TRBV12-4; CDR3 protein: ASSTTSGDYNEQF
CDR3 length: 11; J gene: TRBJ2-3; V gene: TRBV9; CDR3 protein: ASSVEVPDTQY
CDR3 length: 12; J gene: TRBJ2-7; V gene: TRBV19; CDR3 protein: ASKWGTADYEQY
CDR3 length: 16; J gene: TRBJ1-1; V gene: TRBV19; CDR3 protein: ASSIDGKGPPMNTEAF
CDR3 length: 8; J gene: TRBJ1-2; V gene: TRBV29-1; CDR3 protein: SVSNYGYT
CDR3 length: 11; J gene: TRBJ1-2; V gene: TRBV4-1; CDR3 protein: ASSQGAAFGYT
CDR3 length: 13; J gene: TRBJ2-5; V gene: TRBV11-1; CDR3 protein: ASSIPTGGAETQY
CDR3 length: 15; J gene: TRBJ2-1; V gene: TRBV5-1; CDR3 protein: ASSMNPGGGINNEQF
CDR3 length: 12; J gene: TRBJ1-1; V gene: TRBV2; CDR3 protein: ASSEGRLNTEAF
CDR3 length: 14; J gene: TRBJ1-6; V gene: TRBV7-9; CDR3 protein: ASSHSLGAYNSPLH
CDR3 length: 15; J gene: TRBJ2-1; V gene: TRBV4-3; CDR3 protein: ASSQTFSGGVYNEQF
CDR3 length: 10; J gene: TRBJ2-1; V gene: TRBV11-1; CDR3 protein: ALGHLVGEQF
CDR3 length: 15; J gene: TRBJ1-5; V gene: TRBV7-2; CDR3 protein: ASSLARTVYSNQPQH
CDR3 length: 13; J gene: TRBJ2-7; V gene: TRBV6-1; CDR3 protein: ASRQLSDGFYEQY
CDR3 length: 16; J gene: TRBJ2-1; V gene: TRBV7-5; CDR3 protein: ISVPEVYGGSSYNEQF
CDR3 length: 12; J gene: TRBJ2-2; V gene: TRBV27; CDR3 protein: ASSPQRPTGELF
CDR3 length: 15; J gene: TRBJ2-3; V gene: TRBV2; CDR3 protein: ATLSTLAAGGTDTQY
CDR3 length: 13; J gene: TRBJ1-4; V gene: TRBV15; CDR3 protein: ATSSPEGANEKLF
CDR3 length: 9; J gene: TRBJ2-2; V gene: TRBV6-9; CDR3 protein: ASIRGGELF
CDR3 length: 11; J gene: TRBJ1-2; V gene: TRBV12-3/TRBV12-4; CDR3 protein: ASSFPSSYGYT
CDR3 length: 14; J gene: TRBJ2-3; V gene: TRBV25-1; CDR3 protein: ASSEYLVVEADTQY
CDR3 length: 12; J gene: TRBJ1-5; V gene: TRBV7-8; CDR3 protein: ASSTTGDYQPQH
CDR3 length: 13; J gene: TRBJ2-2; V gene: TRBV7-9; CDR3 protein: ASSPMRGESRELF
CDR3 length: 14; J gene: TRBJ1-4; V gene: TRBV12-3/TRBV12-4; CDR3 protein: ASSLGQETTNEKLF
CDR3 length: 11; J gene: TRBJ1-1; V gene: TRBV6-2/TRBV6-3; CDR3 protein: ASSRTDREGAF
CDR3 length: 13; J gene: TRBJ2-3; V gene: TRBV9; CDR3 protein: ASSDQASSTDTQY
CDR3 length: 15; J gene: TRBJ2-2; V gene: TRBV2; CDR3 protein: ASSDVGGADDTGELF
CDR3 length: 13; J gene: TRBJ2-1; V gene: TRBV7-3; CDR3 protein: ASSPGQIAYNEQF
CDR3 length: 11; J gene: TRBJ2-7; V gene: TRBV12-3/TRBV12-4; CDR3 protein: ASTGPSSYEQY